This TCR beta chain was observed in a study of blood T cell repertoires in COVID-19. CDR3 length: 18 residues. The V gene end was trimmed by 5 bases and the J gene end by 5 bases; junction bases not matched to a gene: 18. Germline CDR1 is MDHEN and CDR2 is SYDVKM. TCRdb keeps only in-frame clones here, not all; method: immunoSEQ multiplex PCR. The repertoire holds around 310,000 clones, more than 80% seen once, with roughly 7% in the top ten. Sequencing was performed on peripheral blood. This receptor was taken from a woman aged 25 to 39 with COVID-19, enrolled during active disease. This rearrangement joins TRBV28 to TRBJ2-3, with TRBD1 matching 8 bases. Here the CDR3 DNA reads TGTGCCAGCAGTCCCCTCTGGACAGGGAAAGTCGGGGGAGATACGCAGTATTTT. It codes for CASSPLWTGKVGGDTQYF.